This T cell receptor beta chain was observed in a study of cytomegalovirus exposure and HLA in healthy donors. The PCR contained 60 Vbeta and 13 Jbeta primers. Using immunoSEQ multiplex PCR, the repertoire was profiled, and TCRdb retains in-frame clones only, with some absent. The sample consists of under 150,000 clones, about 64% of them appearing once. Trimming removed 2 bases at V and 3 bases at J, with 11 bases between. The CDR3 is made up of 14 amino acids. Germline lookup yields CDR1 SGHVS and CDR2 FNYEAQ. Sample: PBMCs. The TCR sequence derives from a man aged 18 to 30 in good health and CMV-seropositive. This chain connects TRBV7-6 to TRBJ2-7; TRBD1 is a possible D gene (6 bases). The CDR3 DNA reads TGTGCCAGCAGCTTACACGGACAGAGCTACGAGCAGTACTTC. It codes for CASSLHGQSYEQYF. The entire variable domain, with the rest obtained from reference TRBV7-6 and TRBJ2-7, is as follows: GAGVSQSPRYKVTKRGQDVALRCDPISGHVSLYWYRQALGQGPEFLTYFNYEAQQDKSGLPNDRFSAERPEGSISTLTIQRTEQRDSAMYRCASSLHGQSYEQYFGPGTRLTVT.